This TCR beta chain is drawn from a study of monozygotic twins with inflammatory bowel disease. TCRdb reanalyzed the 5' RACE reads and collapses them to one entry per CDR3 protein, without DNA. In total, the table holds over 200,000 distinct CDR3 sequences. The CDR3 is 14 amino acids. From germline, CDR1 is SEHNR and CDR2 FQNEAQ (reference sequence). The sequence came from a human donor with ulcerative colitis or Crohn's disease, or a healthy co-twin of an affected twin (not recorded which). Sequences were obtained from blood. This chain links TRBV7-9 with TRBJ2-2; TCRdb's assignment of TRBD1 cannot be checked, as there is no DNA. CDR3 sequence reads: CASSFTGQAPELFF.